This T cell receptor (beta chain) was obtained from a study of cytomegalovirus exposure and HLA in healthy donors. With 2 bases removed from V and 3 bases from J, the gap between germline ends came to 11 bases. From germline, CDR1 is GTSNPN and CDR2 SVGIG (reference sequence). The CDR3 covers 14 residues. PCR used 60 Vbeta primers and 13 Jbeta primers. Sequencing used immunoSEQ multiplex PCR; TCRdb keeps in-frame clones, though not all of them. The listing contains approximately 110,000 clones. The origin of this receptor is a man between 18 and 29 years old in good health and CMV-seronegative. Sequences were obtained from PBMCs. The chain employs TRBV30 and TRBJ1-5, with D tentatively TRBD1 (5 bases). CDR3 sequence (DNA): TGTGCCTGGAGTAGGTGGGGGGTCAATCAGCCCCAGCATTTT. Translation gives CAWSRWGVNQPQHF.